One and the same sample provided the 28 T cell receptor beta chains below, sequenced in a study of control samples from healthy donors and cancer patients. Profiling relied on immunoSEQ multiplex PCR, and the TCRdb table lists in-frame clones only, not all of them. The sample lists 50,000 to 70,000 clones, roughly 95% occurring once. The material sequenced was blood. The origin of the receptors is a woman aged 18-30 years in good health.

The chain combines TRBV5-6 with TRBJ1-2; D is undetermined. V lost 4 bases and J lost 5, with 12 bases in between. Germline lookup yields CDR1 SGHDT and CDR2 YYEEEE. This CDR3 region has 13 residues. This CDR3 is CASSPGVGYGYTF. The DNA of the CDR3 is TGTGCCAGCAGCCCCGGGGTGGGGTATGGCTACACCTTC.

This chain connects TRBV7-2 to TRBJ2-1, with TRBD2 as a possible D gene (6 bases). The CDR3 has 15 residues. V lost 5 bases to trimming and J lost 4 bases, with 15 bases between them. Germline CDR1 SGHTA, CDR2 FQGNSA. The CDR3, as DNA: TGTGCCAGCAGCCCGAGCGCGGGAAGGTACAATGAGCAGTTCTTC. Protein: CASSPSAGRYNEQFF.

As DNA, the CDR3 is TGTGCCAGCAGTTCCGACAGGGCTTACACCGGGGAGCTGTTTTTT. This translates into CASSSDRAYTGELFF. The chain recombines TRBV28 with TRBJ2-2; the match to TRBD1 covers 7 bases. Trimming at V came to 4 bases and at J to 3 bases, leaving 5 bases not matched to a gene. The CDR3 runs 15 residues. Looked up from germline, CDR1 is MDHEN and CDR2 is SYDVKM.

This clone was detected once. This CDR3 reads CASSESGEGRQPQHF. The CDR3 DNA sequence: TGCGCCAGCAGTGAGTCAGGGGAAGGGAGGCAGCCCCAGCATTTT. The V call is TRBV10-2, the J call TRBJ1-5, with a possible D match to TRBD1 (5 bases). Trimming pared 0 bases from V and 7 bases from J, leaving 13 bases between. In germline, CDR1 is WSHSY, CDR2 SAAADI. The CDR3 spans 15 residues.

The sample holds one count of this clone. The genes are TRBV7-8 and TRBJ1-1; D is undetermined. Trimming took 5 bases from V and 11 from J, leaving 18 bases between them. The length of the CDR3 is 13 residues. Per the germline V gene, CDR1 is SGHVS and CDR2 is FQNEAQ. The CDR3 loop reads CASSPMMFQRAFF. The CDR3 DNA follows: TGTGCCAGCAGCCCCATGATGTTCCAGCGGGCTTTCTTT.

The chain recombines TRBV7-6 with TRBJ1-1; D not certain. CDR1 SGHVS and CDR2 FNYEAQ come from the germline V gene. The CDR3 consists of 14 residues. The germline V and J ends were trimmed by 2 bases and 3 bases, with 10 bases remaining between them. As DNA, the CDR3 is TGTGCCAGCAGCTTATCGGGCAGCCACACTGAAGCTTTCTTT. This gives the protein CASSLSGSHTEAFF.

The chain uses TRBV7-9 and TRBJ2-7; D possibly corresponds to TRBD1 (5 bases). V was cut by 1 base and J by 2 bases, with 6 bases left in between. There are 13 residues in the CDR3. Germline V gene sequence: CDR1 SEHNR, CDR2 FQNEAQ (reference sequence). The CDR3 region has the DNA TGTGCCAGCAGCTTAGGACAGCCCTACGAGCAGTACTTC. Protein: CASSLGQPYEQYF. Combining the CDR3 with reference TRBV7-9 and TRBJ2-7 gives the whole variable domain DTGVSQNPRHKITKRGQNVTFRCDPISEHNRLYWYRQTLGQGPEFLTYFQNEAQLEKSRLLSDRFSAERPKGSFSTLEIQRTEQGDSAMYLCASSLGQPYEQYFGPGTRLTVT.

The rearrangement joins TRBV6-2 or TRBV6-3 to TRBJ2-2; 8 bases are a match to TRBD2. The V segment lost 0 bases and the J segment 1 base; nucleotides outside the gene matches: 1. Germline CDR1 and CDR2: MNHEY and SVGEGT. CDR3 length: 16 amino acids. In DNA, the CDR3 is TGTGCCAGCAGTTACTCAAGCGGGGGGAACACCGGGGAGCTGTTTTTT. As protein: CASSYSSGGNTGELFF.

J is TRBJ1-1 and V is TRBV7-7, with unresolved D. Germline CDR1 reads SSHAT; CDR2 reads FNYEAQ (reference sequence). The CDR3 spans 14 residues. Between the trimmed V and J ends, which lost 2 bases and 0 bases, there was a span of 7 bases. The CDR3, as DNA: TGTGCCAGCAGCTTACGGGTATTGAACACTGAAGCTTTCTTT. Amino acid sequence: CASSLRVLNTEAFF.

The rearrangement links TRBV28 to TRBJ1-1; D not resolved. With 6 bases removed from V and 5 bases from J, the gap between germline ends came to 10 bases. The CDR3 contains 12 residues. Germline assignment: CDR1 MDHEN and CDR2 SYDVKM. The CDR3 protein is CASRLYETEAFF. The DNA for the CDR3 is TGTGCCAGCAGGCTATACGAGACTGAAGCTTTCTTT.

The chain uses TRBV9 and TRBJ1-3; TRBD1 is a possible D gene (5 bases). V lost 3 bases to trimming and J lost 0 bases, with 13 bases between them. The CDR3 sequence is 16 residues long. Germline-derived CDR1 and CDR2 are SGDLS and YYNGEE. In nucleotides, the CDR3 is TGTGCCAGCAGCGAGGGAGGGACTCTCTCTGGAAACACCATATATTTT. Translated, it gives CASSEGGTLSGNTIYF. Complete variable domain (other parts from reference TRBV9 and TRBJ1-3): DSGVTQTPKHLITATGQRVTLRCSPRSGDLSVYWYQQSLDQGLQFLIQYYNGEERAKGNILERFSAQQFPDLHSELNLSSLELGDSALYFCASSEGGTLSGNTIYFGEGSWLTVV.

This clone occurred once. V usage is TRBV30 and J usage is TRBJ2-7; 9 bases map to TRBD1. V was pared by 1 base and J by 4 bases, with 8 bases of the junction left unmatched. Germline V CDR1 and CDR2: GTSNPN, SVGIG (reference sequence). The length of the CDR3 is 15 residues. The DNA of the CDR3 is TGTGCCTGGAGTGGGCTACGGACAGGGGAGTACGAGCAGTACTTC. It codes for CAWSGLRTGEYEQYF.

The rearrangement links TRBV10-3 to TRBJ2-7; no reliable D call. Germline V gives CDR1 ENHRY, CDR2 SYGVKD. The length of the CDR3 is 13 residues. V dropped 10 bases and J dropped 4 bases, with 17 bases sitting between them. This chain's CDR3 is CATLPGSGYEQYF. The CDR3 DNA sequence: TGTGCCACCCTCCCGGGCAGTGGGTACGAGCAGTACTTC.

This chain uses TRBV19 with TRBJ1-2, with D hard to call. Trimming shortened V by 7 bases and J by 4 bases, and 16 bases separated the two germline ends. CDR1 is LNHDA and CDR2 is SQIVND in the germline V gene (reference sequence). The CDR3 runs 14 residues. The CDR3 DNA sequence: TGTGCCAGTACGTACTTAGAAGGGCCCTATGGCTACACCTTC. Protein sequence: CASTYLEGPYGYTF.

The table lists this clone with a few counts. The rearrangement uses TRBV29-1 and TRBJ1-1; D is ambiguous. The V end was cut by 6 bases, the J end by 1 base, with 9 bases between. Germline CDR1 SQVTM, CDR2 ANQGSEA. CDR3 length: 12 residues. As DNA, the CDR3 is TGCAGCGTCGCAGACGGGAACACTGAAGCTTTCTTT. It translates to CSVADGNTEAFF.

Here the CDR3 reads CASSSPTEMNTEAFF. CDR3 bases: TGTGCCAGCAGTTCTCCGACAGAAATGAACACTGAAGCTTTCTTT. The chain is built from TRBV28 and TRBJ1-1; D possibly corresponds to TRBD1 (5 bases). There are 15 residues in the CDR3. V lost 4 bases and J 0 bases, leaving 12 bases between the germline ends. Germline values: CDR1 MDHEN, CDR2 SYDVKM.

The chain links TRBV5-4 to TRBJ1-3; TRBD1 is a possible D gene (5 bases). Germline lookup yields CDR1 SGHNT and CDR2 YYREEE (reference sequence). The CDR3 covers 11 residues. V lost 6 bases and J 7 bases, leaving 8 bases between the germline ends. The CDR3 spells CASTGGNTIYF. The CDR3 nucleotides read TGTGCCAGCACTGGGGGGAACACCATATATTTT.

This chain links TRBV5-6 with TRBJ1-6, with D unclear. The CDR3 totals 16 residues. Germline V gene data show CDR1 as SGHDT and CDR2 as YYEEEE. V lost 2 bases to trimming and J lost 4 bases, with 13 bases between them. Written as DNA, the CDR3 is TGTGCCAGCAGCTTACCGACTCAACAATATAATTCACCCCTCCACTTT. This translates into CASSLPTQQYNSPLHF.

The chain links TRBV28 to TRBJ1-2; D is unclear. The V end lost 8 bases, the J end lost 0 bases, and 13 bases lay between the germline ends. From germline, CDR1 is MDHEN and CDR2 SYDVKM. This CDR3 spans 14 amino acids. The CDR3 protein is CASRRLGANYGYTF. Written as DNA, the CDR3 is TGTGCCAGCCGGCGACTGGGAGCTAACTATGGCTACACCTTC.

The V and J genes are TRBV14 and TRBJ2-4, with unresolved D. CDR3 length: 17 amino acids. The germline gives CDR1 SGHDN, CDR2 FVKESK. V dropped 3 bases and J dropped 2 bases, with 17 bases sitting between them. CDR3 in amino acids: CASSQGLLGPTKNIQYF. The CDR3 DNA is TGTGCCAGCAGCCAGGGCCTTCTAGGTCCAACCAAAAACATTCAGTACTTC.

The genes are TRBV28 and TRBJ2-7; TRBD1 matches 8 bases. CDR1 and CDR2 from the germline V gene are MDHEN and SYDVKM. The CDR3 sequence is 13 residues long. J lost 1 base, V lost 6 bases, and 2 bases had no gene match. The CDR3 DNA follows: TGTGCCAGCAGGGGGACAGGTTCCTACGAGCAGTACTTC. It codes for CASRGTGSYEQYF. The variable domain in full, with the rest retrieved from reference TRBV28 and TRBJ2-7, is DVKVTQSSRYLVKRTGEKVFLECVQDMDHENMFWYRQDPGLGLRLIYFSYDVKMKEKGDIPEGYSVSREKKERFSLILESASTNQTSMYLCASRGTGSYEQYFGPGTRLTVT.

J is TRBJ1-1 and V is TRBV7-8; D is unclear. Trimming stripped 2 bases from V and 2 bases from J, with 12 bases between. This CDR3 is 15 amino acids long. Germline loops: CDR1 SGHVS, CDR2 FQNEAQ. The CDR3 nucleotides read TGTGCCAGCAGCTTAACCCTACCGGGCAACACTGAAGCTTTCTTT. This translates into CASSLTLPGNTEAFF.

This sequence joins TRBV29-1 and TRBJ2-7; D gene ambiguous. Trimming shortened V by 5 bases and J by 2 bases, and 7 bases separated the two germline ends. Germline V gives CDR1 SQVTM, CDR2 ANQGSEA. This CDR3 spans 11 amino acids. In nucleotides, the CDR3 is TGCAGCGTTACACGGGCCTACGAGCAGTACTTC. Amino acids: CSVTRAYEQYF.

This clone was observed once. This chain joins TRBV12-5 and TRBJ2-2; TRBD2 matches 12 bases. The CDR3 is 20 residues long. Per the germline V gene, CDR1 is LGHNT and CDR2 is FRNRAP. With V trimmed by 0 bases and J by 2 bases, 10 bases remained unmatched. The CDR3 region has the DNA TGTGCTAGTGGTTTGGTGACACTCGGGACTAGCGGGCTTAACACCGGGGAGCTGTTTTTT. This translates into CASGLVTLGTSGLNTGELFF.

The CDR3 region is CASGTQRGGGETQYF. The CDR3 DNA reads as TGTGCTAGTGGCACCCAGCGGGGGGGAGGGGAGACCCAGTACTTC. V and J are TRBV12-5 and TRBJ2-5, with 10 bases that match TRBD2. With 6 bases clipped from V and 5 bases from J, the junction kept 9 bases outside the gene matches. The CDR3 runs to 15 residues. Germline V gene lookup returns CDR1 LGHNT and CDR2 FRNRAP.

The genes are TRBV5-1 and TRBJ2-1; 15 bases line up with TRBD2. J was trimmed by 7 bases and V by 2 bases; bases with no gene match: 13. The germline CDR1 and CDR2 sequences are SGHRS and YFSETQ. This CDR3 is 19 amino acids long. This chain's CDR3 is CASSLGTSGGIPVLNEQFF. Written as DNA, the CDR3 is TGCGCCAGCAGCTTAGGGACTAGCGGGGGGATCCCTGTCTTGAATGAGCAGTTCTTC.

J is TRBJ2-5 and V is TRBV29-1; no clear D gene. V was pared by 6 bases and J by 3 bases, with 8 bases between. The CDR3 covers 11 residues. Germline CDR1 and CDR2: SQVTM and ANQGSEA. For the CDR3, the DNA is TGCAGCGTAGAACCAAAAGAGACCCAGTACTTC. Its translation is CSVEPKETQYF. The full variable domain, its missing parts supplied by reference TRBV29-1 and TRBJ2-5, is SAVISQKPSRDICQRGTSLTIQCQVDSQVTMMFWYRQQPGQSLTLIATANQGSEATYESGFVIDKFPISRPNLTFSTLTVSNMSPEDSSIYLCSVEPKETQYFGPGTRLLVL.

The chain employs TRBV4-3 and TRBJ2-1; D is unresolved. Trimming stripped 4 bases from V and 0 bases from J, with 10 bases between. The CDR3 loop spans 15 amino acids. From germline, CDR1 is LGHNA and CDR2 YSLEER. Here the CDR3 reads CASSPALISYNEQFF. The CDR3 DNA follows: TGCGCCAGCAGCCCTGCCCTAATCTCCTACAATGAGCAGTTCTTC.